This T cell receptor (beta chain) originates from a study of technical replicates of blood from a few donors. Some clones are missing from TCRdb's copy, which holds only in-frame ones; the method was immunoSEQ multiplex PCR. This table has tens of thousands of clones, 80% to 95% appearing once. In germline, CDR1 is KGHSH, CDR2 LQKENI. This CDR3 contains 13 residues. Trimming removed 3 bases from V and 5 bases from J, with 11 bases in between. The specimen sequenced was PBMCs. This chain uses TRBV18 with TRBJ2-7, with a possible D match to TRBD1 (5 bases). This clonotype was obtained from a human donor in good health. Some clones in this sample may be carry-over from other donors' samples. The CDR3 DNA reads as TGTGCCAGCTCACCCCAGGGTAGAAACGAGCAGTACTTC. Translating gives CASSPQGRNEQYF.